The clone carrying this TCR beta chain has more than one count but fewer than ten. The germline V and J ends were trimmed by 8 bases and 1 base, with 13 bases remaining between them. Germline CDR1 reads SGHRS; CDR2 reads YFSETQ. This CDR3 contains 14 residues. Using immunoSEQ multiplex PCR, the repertoire was profiled, and TCRdb retains in-frame clones only, with some absent. The sample holds about 23,000 clones, 25% to 30% seen once. The record originates from a study of neoadjuvant anti-PD-1 for oral cavity cancer. About the research overall: Nivolumab at 3 mg/kg was mostly given biweekly, three to four doses, pre-surgery.

As to time point: after neoadjuvant nivolumab, at surgical resection. The sequenced sample was tumor tissue, obtained after nivolumab (anti-PD-1) treatment. This chain connects TRBV5-1 to TRBJ1-3; the D gene is possibly TRBD1 (5 bases). This clonotype was obtained from a person between 40 and 79 years old with oral cavity squamous cell carcinoma. The CDR3 protein is CASGTEGSGNTIYF. The CDR3, as DNA: TGCGCCAGTGGGACGGAGGGGTCTGGAAACACCATATATTTT.